This T cell receptor (beta chain) was identified during a study of cytomegalovirus exposure and HLA in healthy donors. Generated by immunoSEQ multiplex PCR, the TCRdb table keeps only in-frame clones and is missing some. The sample carries around 69,000 clones, roughly 95% recorded once. This clone was found once. The length of the CDR3 is 15 residues. The trim removed 5 bases at V and 4 bases at J, leaving 8 bases unmatched. Germline CDR1 reads MNHEY; CDR2 reads SMNVEV (reference sequence). This clonotype originated in a woman aged 18-35 years in good health and CMV-seropositive. The sequenced material came from PBMCs. The chain combines TRBV27 with TRBJ2-5, with 9 bases that match TRBD2. The CDR3 DNA sequence: TGTGCCAGCAGTGGCGCGGGGGGGATGAGAGAGACCCAGTACTTC. Protein sequence: CASSGAGGMRETQYF.